This T cell receptor beta chain was sequenced in a study of T-cell reconstitution after alpha-beta-depleted transplantation in children. Germline V gene sequence: CDR1 LNHDA, CDR2 SQIVND (reference sequence). The CDR3 totals 12 residues. Deletions cut 5 bases from V and 7 bases from J, with 11 bases between. For TCRbeta, the library was prepared with unique molecular identifiers. TCRdb re-analysed the PCR reads in MiXCR, keeping a single row per CDR3 protein. The table shows a few hundred thousand distinct CDR3 sequences, with 15% to 20% occurring only once. Sequenced here: PBMCs from the stem cell graft donor, sampled from the stem cell graft. The chain links TRBV19 to TRBJ1-1; no clear D gene. The sequence was obtained from a human donor who donated a stem cell graft to a child with acute lymphoblastic leukemia. As DNA, the CDR3 is TGTGCCAGTAGTGCGACGCTGGGTGAAGCTTTCTTT. The encoded protein is CASSATLGEAFF.